The 25 T cell receptor beta chains below come from one sample, sequenced in a study of OX40 agonist ivuxolimab in advanced cancers. The table came from immunoSEQ multiplex PCR; TCRdb's copy has only in-frame clones and leaves some out. Of 76,000 or so clones in the sample, 85% to 90% were seen once. Sequenced here: CD4+ or CD8+ T cells sorted from blood, sampled in a trial of the OX40 agonist ivuxolimab. Receptors were obtained from an adult with an advanced solid tumor such as melanoma, head and neck, liver or kidney cancer.

The rearrangement joins TRBV4-1 to TRBJ1-3; D gene ambiguous. There are 17 residues in the CDR3. Germline loops: CDR1 MGHRA, CDR2 YSYEKL. V was clipped by 0 bases and J by 4 bases, with 16 bases between them. CDR3 in amino acids: CASSQDGWEALGNTIYF. The CDR3, as DNA: TGCGCCAGCAGCCAAGATGGTTGGGAGGCTTTGGGAAACACCATATATTTT.

The rearrangement uses TRBV6-5 and TRBJ2-2; D is perhaps TRBD2 (6 bases). CDR3 size: 16 residues. Deletions cut 1 base from V and 1 base from J, with 10 bases between. Germline assignment: CDR1 MNHEY and CDR2 SVGAGI. The CDR3 nucleotides are TGTGCCAGCAGTTACTATTCTAGCGAGAACACCGGGGAGCTGTTTTTT. It is translated as CASSYYSSENTGELFF.

The chain uses TRBV2 and TRBJ2-1; the D gene is possibly TRBD2 (5 bases). Germline lookup yields CDR1 SNHLY and CDR2 FYNNEI. This CDR3 has 15 amino acids. V shed 4 bases and J shed 0 bases, with 10 bases lying between them. CDR3 sequence (DNA): TGTGCCAGCAGTGGGATGGGGAGCTCCTACAATGAGCAGTTCTTC. This gives the protein CASSGMGSSYNEQFF. Variable domain in full (rest from reference TRBV2 and TRBJ2-1): EPEVTQTPSHQVTQMGQEVILRCVPISNHLYFYWYRQILGQKVEFLVSFYNNEISEKSEIFDDQFSVERPDGSNFTLKIRSTKLEDSAMYFCASSGMGSSYNEQFFGPGTRLTVL.

The chain uses TRBV6-6 and TRBJ1-5; 8 bases fit TRBD1. CDR3 length equals 15 residues. V gave up 5 bases and J gave up 7 bases; unmatched junction bases: 10. CDR1 is MNHNY, CDR2 SVGAGI, per germline (reference sequence). The CDR3 region has the DNA TGTGCCAGCAGTACCCAGACAGGGGTAAGGCAGCCCCAGCATTTT. Amino acids: CASSTQTGVRQPQHF.

The chain links TRBV7-9 to TRBJ2-2; D not certain. CDR1 SEHNR and CDR2 FQNEAQ come from the germline V gene (reference sequence). The CDR3 extends over 13 amino acids. Trimming shortened V by 6 bases and J by 16 bases, and 21 bases separated the two germline ends. The CDR3 DNA sequence: TGTGCCAGCAGACTAAGCGATCTGGGAAGTTGGTTTTTT. Translated: CASRLSDLGSWFF.

The chain has TRBV6-6 and TRBJ2-2, with unresolved D. Trimming removed 2 bases from V and 9 bases from J, with 10 bases in between. CDR1 is MNHNY and CDR2 is SVGAGI in the germline V gene (reference sequence). This CDR3 is built from 13 residues. The CDR3 loop reads CASSYESSRELFF. Written as DNA, the CDR3 is TGTGCCAGCAGTTACGAAAGCTCCCGGGAGCTGTTTTTT.

The chain couples TRBV27 to TRBJ1-2, with D possibly being TRBD1 (5 bases). V lost 6 bases and J lost 3, with 11 bases in between. The germline V gene encodes CDR1 MNHEY and CDR2 SMNVEV (reference sequence). There are 13 residues in the CDR3. CDR3 sequence: CASRLGAYYGYTF. In DNA form, the CDR3 reads TGTGCCAGCAGGCTCGGGGCATACTATGGCTACACCTTC.

This clone was seen a handful of times. The chain recombines TRBV4-2 with TRBJ2-5; a weak D match, TRBD1 (6 bases). The CDR3 covers 17 residues. From germline, CDR1 is LGHNA and CDR2 YNFKEQ. Trimming shortened V by 0 bases and J by 1 base, and 15 bases separated the two germline ends. For the CDR3, the DNA is TGTGCCAGCAGCCAAGAGATCAGGGGCGCCCCCCAAGAGACCCAGTACTTC. This codes for CASSQEIRGAPQETQYF.

This chain links TRBV18 with TRBJ2-7; D unresolved. The CDR3 runs to 13 residues. The germline gives CDR1 KGHSH, CDR2 LQKENI. Trimming pared 3 bases from V and 3 bases from J, leaving 9 bases between. The CDR3 protein is CASSPHSDYEQYF. The CDR3 DNA follows: TGTGCCAGCTCACCTCACTCGGACTACGAGCAGTACTTC.

The chain links TRBV6-5 to TRBJ1-4; D remains unclear. There are 12 residues in the CDR3. Germline V gives CDR1 MNHEY, CDR2 SVGAGI. Trimming stripped 2 bases from V and 7 bases from J, with 5 bases between. The chain's CDR3 is CASSYNREKLFF. The CDR3 DNA is TGTGCCAGCAGTTACAACCGTGAAAAACTGTTTTTT.

V gene TRBV5-4 combines with J gene TRBJ1-1; 8 bases line up with TRBD1. V shed 5 bases, J shed 6 bases, and the junction held 21 bases outside the gene matches. Germline loops: CDR1 SGHNT, CDR2 YYREEE (reference sequence). This CDR3 has 18 amino acids. The CDR3 loop is CASRVGAGGVDFRAEAFF. The CDR3 DNA reads TGTGCCAGCAGGGTCGGGGCAGGGGGCGTAGATTTTAGGGCTGAAGCTTTCTTT. The full variable domain, completed using reference TRBV5-4 and TRBJ1-1, is ETGVTQSPTHLIKTRGQQVTLRCSSQSGHNTVSWYQQALGQGPQFIFQYYREEENGRGNFPPRFSGLQFPNYSSELNVNALELDDSALYLCASRVGAGGVDFRAEAFFGQGTRLTVV.

The rearrangement uses TRBV25-1 and TRBJ2-1; 14 positions match TRBD2. Germline CDR1 reads MGHDK; CDR2 reads SYGVNS. This CDR3 contains 16 residues. With 3 bases clipped from V and 12 bases from J, the junction kept 10 bases outside the gene matches. DNA for the CDR3: TGTGCCAGCAGTGATGAGGGGACTAGCGGGAGTATGGCGCAGTTCTTC. This sequence encodes CASSDEGTSGSMAQFF.

This chain connects TRBV20-1 to TRBJ1-2; D is possibly TRBD1 (6 bases). The length of the CDR3 is 11 residues. The germline V gene has CDR1 DFQATT and CDR2 SNEGSKA (reference sequence). The V gene lost 5 bases and the J gene lost 8 bases, with 12 bases spanning the gap. The CDR3 sequence: CSALSDRGYTF. The CDR3 DNA follows: TGCAGTGCTCTTTCGGACAGAGGCTACACCTTC.

This rearrangement joins TRBV19 to TRBJ2-7; D is unresolved. The length of the CDR3 is 14 residues. V gave up 4 bases and J gave up 2 bases, with 12 bases separating them. Germline V gives CDR1 LNHDA, CDR2 SQIVND (reference sequence). The CDR3 sequence is CASSTAEPPYEQYF. The CDR3 nucleotides are TGTGCCAGTAGTACGGCGGAGCCTCCCTACGAGCAGTACTTC.

This clone was counted a single time. The rearrangement joins TRBV27 to TRBJ2-1, with TRBD1 matching over 11 bases. CDR1 is MNHEY, CDR2 SMNVEV, per germline (reference sequence). Germline trimming cut 6 bases from V and 7 bases from J; bases unmatched to any gene: 5. The CDR3 has 14 amino acids. For the CDR3, the DNA is TGTGCCAGCAGGGAGGGACAGGGGGGGAATGAGCAGTTCTTC. Its protein product is CASREGQGGNEQFF.

The chain joins TRBV5-8 to TRBJ2-7; tentative D call: TRBD1 (5 bases). CDR1 is SGHTS, CDR2 YDEGEE, per germline. CDR3 size: 14 residues. Trimming took 4 bases from V and 2 from J, leaving 13 bases between them. This CDR3 reads CASSNQGSPYEQYF. In nucleotides, the CDR3 is TGTGCCAGCAGCAACCAGGGTTCCCCCTACGAGCAGTACTTC.

The chain couples TRBV30 to TRBJ1-5; D is undetermined. The CDR3 consists of 16 residues. V gave up 0 bases and J gave up 2 bases, with 14 bases separating them. Germline V gene sequence: CDR1 GTSNPN, CDR2 SVGIG (reference sequence). The CDR3, as DNA: TGTGCCTGGAGTGTACGTGGGCCCTGGGGCAATCAGCCCCAGCATTTT. Translated, it gives CAWSVRGPWGNQPQHF.

The chain is built from TRBV29-1 and TRBJ2-7; D gene ambiguous. The V gene's germline CDR1 is SQVTM and CDR2 ANQGSEA. This CDR3 contains 13 residues. Trimming took 4 bases from V and 5 from J, leaving 15 bases between them. CDR3 DNA: TGCAGCGTTGTGAGGATGTCGAGCAACGAGCAGTACTTC. This encodes CSVVRMSSNEQYF.

The V and J genes are TRBV30 and TRBJ2-7; 9 bases align to TRBD1. CDR3 size: 15 residues. The trim removed 0 bases at V and 3 bases at J, leaving 6 bases unmatched. Germline V lookup: CDR1 GTSNPN, CDR2 SVGIG (reference sequence). Here the CDR3 DNA reads TGTGCCTGGAGTGTAGGGACAGGGAATGTCTACGAGCAGTACTTC. It encodes CAWSVGTGNVYEQYF.

The chain couples TRBV15 to TRBJ2-3; 11 bases map to TRBD2. CDR1 and CDR2 from the germline V gene are LNHNV and YYDKDF (reference sequence). CDR3 size: 14 residues. V was clipped by 5 bases and J by 8 bases; unmatched bases: 6. CDR3 protein: CATSPLAGVGTQYF. CDR3 nucleotides: TGTGCCACCAGCCCACTAGCGGGAGTAGGTACGCAGTATTTT.

The V call is TRBV18, the J call TRBJ1-5, with unresolved D. Trimming shortened V by 1 base and J by 6 bases, and 10 bases separated the two germline ends. CDR3 size: 14 residues. Germline CDR1 KGHSH, CDR2 LQKENI. The CDR3 here is CASSPRREGQPQHF. For the CDR3, the DNA is TGTGCCAGCTCACCACGTAGAGAGGGTCAGCCCCAGCATTTT.

The V call is TRBV6-5, the J call TRBJ1-1, with D hard to call. V dropped 2 bases and J dropped 4 bases, with 11 bases sitting between them. CDR1 is MNHEY, CDR2 SVGAGI, per germline. CDR3 size: 14 residues. This CDR3 is CASSYPQATTEAFF. The CDR3 bases are TGTGCCAGCAGTTACCCCCAGGCAACCACTGAAGCTTTCTTT.

The chain uses TRBV5-6 and TRBJ2-7, with TRBD1 as a possible D gene (5 bases). CDR1 SGHDT and CDR2 YYEEEE come from the germline V gene. CDR3 length equals 15 residues. The germline V and J ends were trimmed by 3 bases and 3 bases, with 16 bases remaining between them. DNA for the CDR3: TGTGCCAGCAGCTCGGCAGGAACAGGAAACTACGAGCAGTACTTC. Amino acids: CASSSAGTGNYEQYF.

The genes are TRBV7-8 and TRBJ2-7, with D maybe TRBD1 (6 bases). The CDR3 loop spans 13 amino acids. The germline CDR1 and CDR2 sequences are SGHVS and FQNEAQ. V was clipped by 2 bases and J by 7 bases, with 12 bases between them. The CDR3, as DNA: TGTGCCAGCAGCTTAAACCAGGGGCGAGAGCAGTACTTC. Protein sequence: CASSLNQGREQYF. Looking up the rest from reference TRBV7-8 and TRBJ2-7 gives the full variable domain: GAGVSQSPRYKVAKRGQDVALRCDPISGHVSLFWYQQALGQGPEFLTYFQNEAQLDKSGLPSDRFFAERPEGSVSTLKIQRTQQEDSAVYLCASSLNQGREQYFGPGTRLTVT.

The V gene is TRBV4-1, the J gene TRBJ2-1, with D unclear. This CDR3 contains 16 residues. V shed 4 bases and J shed 5 bases, with 18 bases lying between them. From germline, CDR1 is MGHRA and CDR2 YSYEKL. The CDR3 region is CASSLVSTAKDNEQFF. As DNA, the CDR3 is TGCGCCAGCAGCCTAGTCTCGACGGCCAAGGACAATGAGCAGTTCTTC.